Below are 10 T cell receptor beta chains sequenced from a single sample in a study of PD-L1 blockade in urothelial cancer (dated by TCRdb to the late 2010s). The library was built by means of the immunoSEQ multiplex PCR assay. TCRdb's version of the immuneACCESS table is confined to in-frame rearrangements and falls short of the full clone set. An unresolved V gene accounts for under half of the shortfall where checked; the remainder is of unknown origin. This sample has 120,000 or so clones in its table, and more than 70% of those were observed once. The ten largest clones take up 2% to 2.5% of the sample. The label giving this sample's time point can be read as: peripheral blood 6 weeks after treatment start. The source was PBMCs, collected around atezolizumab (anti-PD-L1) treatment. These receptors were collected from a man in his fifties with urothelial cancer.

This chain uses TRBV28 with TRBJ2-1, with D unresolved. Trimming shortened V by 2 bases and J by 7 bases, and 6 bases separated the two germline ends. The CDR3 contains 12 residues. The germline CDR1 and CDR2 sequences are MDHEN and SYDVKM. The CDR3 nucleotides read TGTGCCAGCAGTTTACAGTGGAATGAGCAGTTCTTC. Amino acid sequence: CASSLQWNEQFF.

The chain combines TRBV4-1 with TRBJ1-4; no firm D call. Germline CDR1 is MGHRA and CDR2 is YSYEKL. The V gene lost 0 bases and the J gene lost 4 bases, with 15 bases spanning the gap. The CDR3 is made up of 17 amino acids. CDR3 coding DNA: TGCGCCAGCAGCCAAGATCCGGGGTACCCGTTTAATGAAAAACTGTTTTTT. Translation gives CASSQDPGYPFNEKLFF.

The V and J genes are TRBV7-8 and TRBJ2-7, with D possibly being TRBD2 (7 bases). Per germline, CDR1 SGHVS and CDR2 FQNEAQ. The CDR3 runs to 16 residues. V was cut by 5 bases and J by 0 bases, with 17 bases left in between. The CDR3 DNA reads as TGTGCCAGCAGCAGGGAGGGGGGCAGAGCCTCCTACGAGCAGTACTTC. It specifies CASSREGGRASYEQYF.

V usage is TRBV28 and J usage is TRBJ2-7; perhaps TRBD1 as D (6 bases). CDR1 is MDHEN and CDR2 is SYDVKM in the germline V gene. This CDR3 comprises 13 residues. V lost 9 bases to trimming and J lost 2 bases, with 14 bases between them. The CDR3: CASYREFPYEQYF. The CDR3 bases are TGTGCCAGTTACAGGGAGTTTCCCTACGAGCAGTACTTC.

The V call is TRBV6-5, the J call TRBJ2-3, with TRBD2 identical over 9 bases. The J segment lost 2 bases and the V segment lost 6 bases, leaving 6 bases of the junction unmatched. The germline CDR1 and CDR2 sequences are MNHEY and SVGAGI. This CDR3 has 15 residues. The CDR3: CASRTTSGFTDTQYF. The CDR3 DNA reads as TGTGCCAGCAGGACGACTAGCGGTTTCACAGATACGCAGTATTTT.

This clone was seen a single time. The CDR3 DNA reads TGTGCCAGCAGCGCTACTAGCGGGTATACGCAGTATTTT. Translation gives CASSATSGYTQYF. The chain carries TRBV7-2 and TRBJ2-3, with TRBD2 identical over 9 bases. CDR3 size: 13 residues. Per germline, CDR1 SGHTA and CDR2 FQGNSA. Trimming took 5 bases from V and 7 from J; bases not matched to a gene: 4.

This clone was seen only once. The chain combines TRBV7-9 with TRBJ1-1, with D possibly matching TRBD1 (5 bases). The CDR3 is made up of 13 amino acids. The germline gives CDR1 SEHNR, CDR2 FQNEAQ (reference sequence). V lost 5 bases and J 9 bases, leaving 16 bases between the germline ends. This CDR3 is CASSETDLIQAFF. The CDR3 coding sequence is TGTGCCAGCAGCGAGACAGACTTAATACAAGCTTTCTTT.

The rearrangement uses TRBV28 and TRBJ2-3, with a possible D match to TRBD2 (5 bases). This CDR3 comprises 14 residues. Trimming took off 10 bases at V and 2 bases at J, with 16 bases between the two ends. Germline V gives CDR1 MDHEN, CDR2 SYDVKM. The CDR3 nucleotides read TGTGCCACCTCAAGGAGGACTTACACAGATACGCAGTATTTT. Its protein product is CATSRRTYTDTQYF.

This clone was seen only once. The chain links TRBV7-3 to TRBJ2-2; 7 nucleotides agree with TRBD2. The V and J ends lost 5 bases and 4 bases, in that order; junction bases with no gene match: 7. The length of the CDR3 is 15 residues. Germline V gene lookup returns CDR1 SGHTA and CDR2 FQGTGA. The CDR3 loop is CASSAEGRGTGELFF. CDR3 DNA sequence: TGTGCCAGCAGCGCAGAAGGGAGGGGCACCGGGGAGCTGTTTTTT.

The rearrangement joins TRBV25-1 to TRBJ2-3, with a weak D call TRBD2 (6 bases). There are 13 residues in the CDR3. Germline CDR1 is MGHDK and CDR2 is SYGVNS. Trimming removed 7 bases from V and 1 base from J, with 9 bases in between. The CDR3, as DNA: TGTGCCAGCAAGTCGGGAGGCACAGATACGCAGTATTTT. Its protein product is CASKSGGTDTQYF.